A selection of T cell receptor beta chains follows, all from one sample in a study of shared clonotypes between healthy human individuals. Method: immunoSEQ multiplex PCR; TCRdb's copy keeps in-frame clones and lacks some. The repertoire includes more than 550,000 clones, 90% of them detected once, and 30% to 40% sits in the top ten. Source material: memory CD8+ T cells from PBMCs. These receptors were obtained from a man aged 18-30 years in good health. Some clones in this sample may be carry-over from other donors' samples. CDR3s include the opening cysteine and the closing phenylalanine or tryptophan. A D gene is named only where the DNA matches it firmly. Rows give clone size only sometimes, using once, few, many, or a class for an expanded clone.

v_call	d_call	clone_size	j_call	cdr3_aa	cdr3_nt
TRBV28	.	.	TRBJ2-7	CASASPLESFSYEQYF	TGTGCCAGCGCTTCCCCTCTTGAGTCGTTCTCCTACGAGCAGTACTTC
TRBV28	.	.	TRBJ2-2	CASSLTSNTGELFF	TGTGCCAGCAGCTTAACATCGAACACCGGGGAGCTGTTTTTT
TRBV9	TRBD2	.	TRBJ2-2	CASSIGLAGYTGELFF	TGTGCCAGCAGTATTGGACTAGCGGGGTACACCGGGGAGCTGTTTTTT
TRBV7-9	.	.	TRBJ2-6	CASSHRTGANVLTF	TGTGCCAGCAGCCACAGAACTGGGGCCAACGTCCTGACTTTC
TRBV7-9	.	.	TRBJ1-4	CASSSWTRSTNEKLFF	TGTGCCAGCAGTTCTTGGACACGATCAACTAATGAAAAACTGTTTTTT
TRBV19	.	.	TRBJ1-3	CASSIDLETSSGNTIYF	TGTGCCAGTAGTATAGATTTGGAAACGAGCTCTGGAAACACCATATATTTT
TRBV25-1	.	.	TRBJ2-5	CASRAGETQYF	TGTGCCAGCAGGGCGGGGGAGACCCAGTACTTC
TRBV6-1	TRBD2	few	TRBJ2-2	CAIKGLAVTGELFF	TGTGCCATAAAGGGCCTAGCGGTCACCGGGGAGCTGTTTTTT
TRBV7-2	.	.	TRBJ2-3	CASSLFLGPTDTQYF	TGTGCCAGCAGCTTATTTCTGGGGCCCACAGATACGCAGTATTTT
TRBV5-1	.	.	TRBJ2-7	CASRPEAYEGLEQYF	TGCGCCAGCAGGCCTGAGGCCTACGAGGGGTTGGAGCAGTACTTC
TRBV27	.	.	TRBJ2-7	CASSPRAQPLYEQYF	TGTGCCAGCAGTCCTCGAGCCCAACCCCTATACGAGCAGTACTTC
TRBV9	TRBD2	.	TRBJ2-7	CASSASGASYEQYF	TGTGCCAGCAGTGCTAGCGGGGCCTCCTACGAGCAGTACTTC
TRBV5-4	TRBD1	.	TRBJ2-7	CASSLLGTGVEQYF	TGTGCCAGCAGCTTGCTCGGGACAGGTGTGGAGCAGTACTTC
TRBV2	.	.	TRBJ1-2	CASSESPGNYGYTF	TGTGCCAGCAGTGAATCCCCCGGGAACTATGGCTACACCTTC
TRBV7-8	.	.	TRBJ1-5	CASSLKSGRKGNQPQHF	TGTGCCAGCAGCTTAAAGTCAGGCCGTAAAGGCAATCAGCCCCAGCATTTT
TRBV5-4	.	.	TRBJ2-1	CASSLVGGGSYNEQFF	TGTGCCAGCAGCTTGGTGGGAGGCGGCTCCTACAATGAGCAGTTCTTC
TRBV9	TRBD1	.	TRBJ2-6	CASSGDRVLSGANVLTF	TGTGCCAGCAGCGGGGACAGGGTCCTCTCTGGGGCCAACGTCCTGACTTTC
TRBV28	.	.	TRBJ1-1	CASSLSPGHVEAFF	TGTGCCAGCAGTTTATCACCCGGACACGTTGAAGCTTTCTTT
TRBV10-3	.	.	TRBJ1-1	CAISDGSNTEAFF	TGTGCCATCAGTGATGGCTCGAACACTGAAGCTTTCTTT
TRBV7-9	TRBD2	.	TRBJ2-1	CASSTHSGRERAEQFF	TGTGCCAGCAGCACACATAGCGGGAGGGAGCGGGCTGAGCAGTTCTTC
TRBV29-1	.	.	TRBJ2-7	CSVPQGRSYEQYF	TGCAGCGTGCCACAGGGGAGGTCCTACGAGCAGTACTTC
TRBV9	TRBD2	.	TRBJ2-5	CASSAISGYQETQYF	TGTGCCAGCAGCGCCATTAGCGGGTACCAAGAGACCCAGTACTTC
TRBV6-1	TRBD1	.	TRBJ1-4	CASSEAIGQGNEKLFF	TGTGCCAGCAGTGAAGCGATAGGACAGGGGAATGAAAAACTGTTTTTT
TRBV27	TRBD1	.	TRBJ2-1	CASIGAGGGLDEQFF	TGTGCCAGCATTGGGGCAGGGGGCGGTTTGGATGAGCAGTTCTTC
TRBV9	TRBD2	.	TRBJ2-1	CASSGRAGTRVGDEQFF	TGTGCCAGCAGCGGACGAGCCGGGACTAGGGTTGGGGATGAGCAGTTCTTC
TRBV7-9	.	.	TRBJ2-7	CASSLGGRVEQYF	TGTGCCAGCAGCTTAGGCGGTCGAGTCGAGCAGTACTTC
TRBV5-1	TRBD2	.	TRBJ2-3	CASSLWAGVTDTQYF	TGCGCCAGCAGCTTGTGGGCGGGAGTAACAGATACGCAGTATTTT
TRBV9	.	.	TRBJ1-5	CASSEGDGVNNQPQHF	TGTGCCAGCAGCGAGGGGGATGGAGTCAACAATCAGCCCCAGCATTTT
TRBV9	.	.	TRBJ1-5	CASSVGPANQPQHF	TGTGCCAGCAGCGTAGGTCCAGCGAATCAGCCCCAGCATTTT
TRBV5-8	.	.	TRBJ2-1	CASSLVQGSYNEQFF	TGTGCCAGCAGCTTGGTCCAGGGGTCCTACAATGAGCAGTTCTTC
TRBV10-3	TRBD1	.	TRBJ2-7	CAISDWTGYEQYF	TGTGCCATCAGTGATTGGACAGGCTACGAGCAGTACTTC
TRBV19	TRBD2	.	TRBJ2-7	CASSIKGGPEEQYF	TGTGCCAGTAGTATCAAGGGAGGGCCGGAGGAGCAGTACTTC
TRBV9	.	.	TRBJ1-1	CASSPHHSIWANTEAFF	TGTGCCAGCAGCCCCCACCATTCGATCTGGGCGAACACTGAAGCTTTCTTT
TRBV11-2	TRBD2	.	TRBJ2-2	CASSFWRESTGELFF	TGTGCCAGCAGCTTTTGGCGGGAGAGCACCGGGGAGCTGTTTTTT
TRBV15	TRBD1	few	TRBJ2-7	CATSPAGTGYEQYF	TGTGCCACCAGCCCCGCGGGGACAGGGTATGAGCAGTACTTC
TRBV19	.	.	TRBJ2-1	CASSIDFHNEQFF	TGTGCCAGTAGTATAGATTTTCACAATGAGCAGTTCTTC
TRBV6-5	.	.	TRBJ2-1	CASSSGGTAYNEQFF	TGTGCCAGCAGTTCTGGAGGGACAGCCTACAATGAGCAGTTCTTC
TRBV7-9	.	.	TRBJ2-3	CASSRRQADTQYF	TGTGCCAGCAGCCGTCGACAGGCAGATACGCAGTATTTT
TRBV28	.	.	TRBJ1-2	CASSGAGYTF	TGTGCCAGCAGTGGGGCGGGCTACACCTTC
TRBV11-1	.	.	TRBJ2-4	CASSLEGGGLAKNIQYF	TGTGCCAGCAGCTTAGAAGGGGGAGGGCTGGCCAAAAACATTCAGTACTTC
TRBV7-8	.	.	TRBJ2-7	CASSADGFYEQYF	TGTGCCAGCAGCGCAGACGGCTTCTACGAGCAGTACTTC
TRBV4-3	TRBD2	.	TRBJ2-1	CASSQDHREANEQFF	TGCGCCAGCAGCCAAGATCACCGGGAGGCCAATGAGCAGTTCTTC